This entry lists 24 T cell receptor beta chains sequenced from one sample in a study of identical twins. TCRdb redid the calling of the 5' RACE reads with MiXCR, one entry per CDR3 protein. The sample has over 500,000 distinct CDR3 sequences; approximately 22% are singletons. The sample also formed part of further work on T cells expressing NK-cell markers.

Sequencing was carried out using CD4+ T cells sorted from blood. These receptor sequences come from a woman younger than 35 in good health.

The CDR3 here is CSVGQIGNTIYF. The CDR3 DNA sequence: TGCAGCGTTGGACAGATTGGAAACACCATATATTTT. The chain uses TRBV29-1 and TRBJ1-3, with a possible D match to TRBD1 (5 bases). Germline CDR1 reads SQVTM; CDR2 reads ANQGSEA. V gave up 4 bases and J gave up 3 bases, with 7 bases separating them. CDR3 size: 12 residues.

This clonotype was seen many times. The chain links TRBV10-2 to TRBJ1-4; 7 nucleotides match TRBD1. The germline gives CDR1 WSHSY, CDR2 SAAADI. The CDR3 is 15 amino acids. The V and J ends lost 7 bases and 4 bases, in that order; junction bases with no gene match: 9. DNA for the CDR3: TGCGCCAGCAAACCGGGACAGTCGAATAATGAAAAACTGTTTTTT. Translating it yields CASKPGQSNNEKLFF.

The sample holds a few counts of this clonotype. The J gene is TRBJ2-7, the V gene TRBV21-1; the listed D gene, TRBD1, was not tested against the DNA. TRBV21-1 is described as a pseudogene. CDR3 length: 12 residues. The CDR3 bases are TGTGCCAGCCCCAGGGCGGGGTACGAGCAGTACTTC. It encodes CASPRAGYEQYF.

This clonotype was seen a handful of times. The J gene is TRBJ2-3, the V gene TRBV18; 7 nucleotides line up with TRBD2. Germline CDR1 and CDR2: KGHSH and LQKENI. Germline trimming cut 2 bases from V and 0 bases from J; bases unmatched to any gene: 8. The CDR3 is 17 residues long. The CDR3 spells CASSPWASGLSTDTQYF. For the CDR3, the DNA is TGTGCCAGCTCACCATGGGCTAGCGGCCTAAGCACAGATACGCAGTATTTT.

This clonotype has a handful of counts. The genes are TRBV5-1 and TRBJ1-1; D is uncertain. The V gene lost 2 bases and the J gene lost 3 bases, with 8 bases spanning the gap. Germline V gene lookup returns CDR1 SGHRS and CDR2 YFSETQ. The CDR3 is 13 residues long. CDR3 loop: CASSFDIYTEAFF. The DNA of the CDR3 is TGCGCCAGCAGCTTTGACATCTACACTGAAGCTTTCTTT.

The rearrangement joins TRBV11-2 to TRBJ2-7; 7 bases agree with TRBD1. The CDR3 consists of 14 residues. Unmatched junction bases numbered 3, after V lost 3 bases and J lost 1 base. Germline V gives CDR1 SGHAT, CDR2 FQNNGV. In nucleotides, the CDR3 is TGTGCCAGCAGCTTCGACAGGGAGTCCTACGAGCAGTACTTC. Encoded protein: CASSFDRESYEQYF.

This clonotype was seen at least ten times. V gene TRBV29-1 combines with J gene TRBJ2-3; D might be TRBD2 (6 bases). V was trimmed by 3 bases and J by 0 bases, leaving 7 bases between them. The CDR3 consists of 13 residues. CDR1 SQVTM and CDR2 ANQGSEA come from the germline V gene. CDR3 in DNA: TGCAGCGTTGAGGAGGGAAGCACAGATACGCAGTATTTT. Its translation is CSVEEGSTDTQYF.

The V call is TRBV7-2, the J call TRBJ2-3; 8 nucleotides match TRBD1. The CDR3 has 16 residues. Trimming took 4 bases from V and 1 from J; bases not matched to a gene: 7. CDR1 is SGHTA and CDR2 is FQGNSA in the germline V gene. The DNA for the CDR3 is TGTGCCAGCAGCTCGAGGACAGGGTCGGGCACAGATACGCAGTATTTT. It encodes CASSSRTGSGTDTQYF.

The gene calls are TRBV20-1 and TRBJ1-4, with 8 positions matching TRBD1. CDR1 and CDR2 (germline): DFQATT, SNEGSKA (reference sequence). V lost 1 base, J lost 7 bases, and 11 bases stayed unmatched. CDR3 length: 16 amino acids. The CDR3 spells CSARVRQGARGEKLFF. As DNA, the CDR3 is TGCAGTGCTAGAGTTCGCCAGGGGGCCCGAGGTGAAAAACTGTTTTTT.

J is TRBJ2-1 and V is TRBV20-1; TRBD1 aligns across 10 bases. J was trimmed by 4 bases and V by 6 bases; bases with no gene match: 9. The CDR3 consists of 15 residues. CDR1 and CDR2 from the germline V gene are DFQATT and SNEGSKA (reference sequence). CDR3 DNA sequence: TGCAGTGCGCGACCGGGGGACAGGGGATACAATGAGCAGTTCTTC. It encodes CSARPGDRGYNEQFF.

CDR3 bases: TGTGCCACCAGCAGATCCCCGCGGCCGGGTGAGGATGAGCAGTTCTTC. Protein product: CATSRSPRPGEDEQFF. The V and J genes are TRBV15 and TRBJ2-1, with no clear D. The V end was cut by 2 bases, the J end by 8 bases, with 19 bases between. This CDR3 region has 16 residues. Germline CDR1 and CDR2: LNHNV and YYDKDF (reference sequence).

The chain combines TRBV20-1 with TRBJ2-3; the D gene is possibly TRBD2 (7 bases). Germline assignment: CDR1 DFQATT and CDR2 SNEGSKA (reference sequence). The CDR3 length is 12 residues. V lost 3 bases and J 5 bases, leaving 9 bases between the germline ends. The CDR3 sequence is CSASGGRDTQYF. As DNA, the CDR3 is TGCAGTGCTAGCGGGGGGCGAGATACGCAGTATTTT.

This clonotype was found a few times. CDR3 coding DNA: TGTGCCAGCAGTCGGGGAACGGCGCAGTATTTT. Amino acids: CASSRGTAQYF. The J gene is TRBJ2-3, the V gene TRBV25-1; tentative D call: TRBD2 (5 bases). V lost 5 bases and J 10 bases, leaving 10 bases between the germline ends. Germline loops: CDR1 MGHDK, CDR2 SYGVNS. The CDR3 runs 11 residues. The full variable domain, with the rest looked up from reference TRBV25-1 and TRBJ2-3, is EADIYQTPRYLVIGTGKKITLECSQTMGHDKMYWYQQDPGMELHLIHYSYGVNSTEKGDLSSESTVSRIRTEHFPLTLESARPSHTSQYLCASSRGTAQYFGPGTRLTVL.

The chain is built from TRBV10-3 and TRBJ1-6; 8 bases are a match to TRBD1. Looked up from germline, CDR1 is ENHRY and CDR2 is SYGVKD. J gave up 5 bases and V 5 bases, and 2 bases lay outside the gene matches. The CDR3 is 14 residues long. CDR3 region: CAISTGQDNSPLHF. As DNA, the CDR3 is TGTGCCATCAGTACGGGACAGGATAATTCACCCCTCCACTTT.

The chain employs TRBV12-5 and TRBJ2-3; unclear D gene. The CDR3 covers 13 residues. The germline gives CDR1 LGHNT, CDR2 FRNRAP. V dropped 5 bases and J dropped 5 bases, with 11 bases sitting between them. The CDR3 is CASGASGRDTQYF. DNA of the CDR3: TGTGCTAGTGGTGCGTCGGGCAGAGATACGCAGTATTTT.

The V call is TRBV12-3 or TRBV12-4, the J call TRBJ1-5; 9 bases are shared with TRBD1. This CDR3 spans 16 amino acids. V was pared by 6 bases and J by 8 bases, with 14 bases of the junction left unmatched. The CDR3 DNA follows: TGTGCCAGCAGCCCATCAAAGACAGGGGGAATTAAGCCCCAGCATTTT. This gives the protein CASSPSKTGGIKPQHF.

The chain has TRBV5-1 and TRBJ2-1; 8 nucleotides line up with TRBD2. V gave up 0 bases and J gave up 5 bases; unmatched junction bases: 7. CDR3 length: 16 amino acids. From germline, CDR1 is SGHRS and CDR2 YFSETQ. The CDR3 is CASSLGPAGENNEQFF. In nucleotides, the CDR3 is TGCGCCAGCAGCTTGGGGCCAGCGGGAGAAAACAATGAGCAGTTCTTC.

This chain uses TRBV25-1 with TRBJ2-1; no definite D call. The CDR3 is 14 amino acids. Germline assignment: CDR1 MGHDK and CDR2 SYGVNS. The V and J ends lost 2 bases and 11 bases respectively, with 16 bases between them. CDR3 sequence: CASSEPPAGNKQFF. CDR3 DNA: TGTGCCAGCAGTGAACCCCCCGCTGGAAATAAGCAGTTCTTC.

The chain links TRBV20-1 to TRBJ1-6; 9 bases align to TRBD1. The CDR3 is made up of 13 amino acids. Germline V gene lookup returns CDR1 DFQATT and CDR2 SNEGSKA (reference sequence). The ends lost 6 bases at V and 9 bases at J; junction bases unmatched: 6. The CDR3 DNA reads TGCAGTGCCCGAGGGACAGGGAGTTCACCCCTCCACTTT. Encoded protein: CSARGTGSSPLHF.

This clonotype was seen more than once but under ten times. V and J are TRBV20-1 and TRBJ1-2, with D possibly matching TRBD1 (5 bases). Germline V gene sequence: CDR1 DFQATT, CDR2 SNEGSKA (reference sequence). V was clipped by 0 bases and J by 8 bases, with 10 bases between them. The length of the CDR3 is 12 residues. In DNA form, the CDR3 reads TGCAGTGCTAGAGATCACGGGGGGGGCTACACCTTC. This encodes CSARDHGGGYTF.

This chain connects TRBV12-3 or TRBV12-4 to TRBJ1-1; D gene ambiguous. The ends were cut back, 3 bases at V and 1 base at J, with 9 bases in the middle. The CDR3 is 14 residues long. CDR3 sequence reads: CASSFARKNTEAFF. CDR3 nucleotide sequence: TGTGCCAGCAGTTTTGCACGAAAGAACACTGAAGCTTTCTTT.

This clonotype came up many times. The chain carries TRBV20-1 and TRBJ2-3; either TRBD1 or TRBD2 may supply D (6 bases each). CDR1 is DFQATT and CDR2 is SNEGSKA in the germline V gene (reference sequence). Trimming took 6 bases from V and 2 from J, leaving 15 bases between them. CDR3 length: 14 residues. The CDR3 protein is CSAPSPGATDTQYF. CDR3 in DNA: TGCAGTGCCCCCTCTCCGGGGGCCACAGATACGCAGTATTTT.

This chain links TRBV3-1 with TRBJ1-5; 7 nucleotides line up with TRBD1. From germline, CDR1 is LGHDT and CDR2 YNNKEL (reference sequence). Trimming at V came to 4 bases and at J to 7 bases, leaving 10 bases not matched to a gene. The CDR3 totals 15 residues. CDR3 sequence reads: CASSPSDRLSQPQHF. In DNA, the CDR3 is TGTGCCAGCAGCCCGTCGGACAGGTTGTCACAGCCCCAGCATTTT.

The V call is TRBV11-2, the J call TRBJ2-1; 8 bases are a match to TRBD2. There are 11 residues in the CDR3. Germline V CDR1 and CDR2: SGHAT, FQNNGV. In DNA, the CDR3 is TGTAGGGGACTAGTGGGTAGTGAGCAGTTCTTC. It translates to CRGLVGSEQFF.